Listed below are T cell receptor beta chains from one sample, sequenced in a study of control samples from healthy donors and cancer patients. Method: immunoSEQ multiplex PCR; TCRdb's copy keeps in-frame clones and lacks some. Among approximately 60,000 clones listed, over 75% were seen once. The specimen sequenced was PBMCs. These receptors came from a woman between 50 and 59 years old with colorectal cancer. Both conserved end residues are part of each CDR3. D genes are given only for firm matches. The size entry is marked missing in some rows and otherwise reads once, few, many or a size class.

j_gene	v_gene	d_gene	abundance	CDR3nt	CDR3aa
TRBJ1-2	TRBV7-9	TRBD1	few	TGTGCCAGCAGCAATACCGGGACAGGTTCTGGCTACACCTTC	CASSNTGTGSGYTF
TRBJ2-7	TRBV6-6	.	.	TGTGCCAGCAGCCTCGATCGGGCCTACGAGCAGTACTTC	CASSLDRAYEQYF
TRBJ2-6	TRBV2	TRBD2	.	TGTGCCAGCAGGGGAAGGACTAGCGGGGATCGCTCTGGGGCCAACGTCCTGACTTTC	CASRGRTSGDRSGANVLTF
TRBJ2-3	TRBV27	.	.	TGTGCCAGCAGTTTATCAGGACTCCTGGCGAACACAGATACGCAGTATTTT	CASSLSGLLANTDTQYF
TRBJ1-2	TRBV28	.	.	TGTGCCAGCGAAACGACCAGCAGCTACTATGGCTACACCTTC	CASETTSSYYGYTF
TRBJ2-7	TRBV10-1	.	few	TGCGCCAGCAGTGCGCGACAGGACTACGAGCAGTACTTC	CASSARQDYEQYF
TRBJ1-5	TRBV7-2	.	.	TGTGCCAGCAGCGTAAGGCGTATGGCGCCCCAGCATTTT	CASSVRRMAPQHF
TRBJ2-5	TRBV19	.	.	TGTGCCAGTAGTGTAAGAAGGGGCCAAGAGACCCAGTACTTC	CASSVRRGQETQYF
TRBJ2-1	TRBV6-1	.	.	TGTGCCAGCAGTGAACAGGACAATGAGCAGTTCTTC	CASSEQDNEQFF
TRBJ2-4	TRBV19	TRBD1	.	TGTGCCAGTAGTTCCGGGACAGGGTTTTTTCAGTACTTC	CASSSGTGFFQYF
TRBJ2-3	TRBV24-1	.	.	TGTGCCACCAGTGAGGGTCGGACAGCTAGGACAGCTACGCAGTATTTT	CATSEGRTARTATQYF
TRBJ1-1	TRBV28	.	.	TGTGCCAGCAGTTTGTTGGCGAAGGGACGCCGGTTTATGAACACTGAAGCTTTCTTT	CASSLLAKGRRFMNTEAFF
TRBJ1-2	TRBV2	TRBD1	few	TGTGCCAGCAGTGAATGGTCGGCAGGGGGCTTTGGCTACACCTTC	CASSEWSAGGFGYTF
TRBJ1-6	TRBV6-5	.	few	TGTGCCAGCAGGCAACAGGGTAGAAATTCACCCCTCCACTTT	CASRQQGRNSPLHF
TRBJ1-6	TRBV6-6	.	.	TGTGCCAGCAGGGCAGGCGGGAGTTCACCCCTCCACTTT	CASRAGGSSPLHF